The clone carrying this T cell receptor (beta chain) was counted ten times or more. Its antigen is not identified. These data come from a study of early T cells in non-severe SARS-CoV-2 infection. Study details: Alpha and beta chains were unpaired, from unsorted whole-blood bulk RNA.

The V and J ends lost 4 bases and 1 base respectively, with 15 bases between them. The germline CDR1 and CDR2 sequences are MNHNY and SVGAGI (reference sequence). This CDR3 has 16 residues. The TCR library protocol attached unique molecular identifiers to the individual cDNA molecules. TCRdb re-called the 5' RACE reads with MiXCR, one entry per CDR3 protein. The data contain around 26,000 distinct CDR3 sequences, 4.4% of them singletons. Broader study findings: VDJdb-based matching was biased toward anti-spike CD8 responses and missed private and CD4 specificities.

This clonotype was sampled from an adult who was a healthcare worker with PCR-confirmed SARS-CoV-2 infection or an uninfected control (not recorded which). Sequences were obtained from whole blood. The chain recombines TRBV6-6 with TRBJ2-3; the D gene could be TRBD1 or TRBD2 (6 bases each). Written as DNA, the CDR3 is TGTGCCAGCAGTTCACCAGACAGGAGGGGCACAGATACGCAGTATTTT. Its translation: CASSSPDRRGTDTQYF.